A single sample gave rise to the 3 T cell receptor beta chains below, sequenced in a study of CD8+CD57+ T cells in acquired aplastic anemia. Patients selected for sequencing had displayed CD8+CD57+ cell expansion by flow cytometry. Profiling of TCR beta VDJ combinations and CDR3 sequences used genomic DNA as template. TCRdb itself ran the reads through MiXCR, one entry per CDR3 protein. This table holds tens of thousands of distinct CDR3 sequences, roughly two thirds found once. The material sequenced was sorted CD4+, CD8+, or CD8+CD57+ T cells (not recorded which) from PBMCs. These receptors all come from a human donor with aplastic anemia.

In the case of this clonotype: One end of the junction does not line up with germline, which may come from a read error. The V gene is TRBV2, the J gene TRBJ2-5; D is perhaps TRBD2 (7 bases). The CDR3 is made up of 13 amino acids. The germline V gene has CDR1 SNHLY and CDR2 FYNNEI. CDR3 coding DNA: TGTGCCAGCAGTGATGAAGGGGGGGAGACCCCGTACTTC. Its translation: CASSDEGGETPYF.

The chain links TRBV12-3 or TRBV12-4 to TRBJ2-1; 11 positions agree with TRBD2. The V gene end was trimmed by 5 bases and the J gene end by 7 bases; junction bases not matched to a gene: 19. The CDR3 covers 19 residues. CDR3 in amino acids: CASSPTTGSGGGILNEQFF. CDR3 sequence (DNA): TGTGCCAGCAGTCCGACGACAGGTAGCGGGGGGGGGATCCTTAATGAGCAGTTCTTC.

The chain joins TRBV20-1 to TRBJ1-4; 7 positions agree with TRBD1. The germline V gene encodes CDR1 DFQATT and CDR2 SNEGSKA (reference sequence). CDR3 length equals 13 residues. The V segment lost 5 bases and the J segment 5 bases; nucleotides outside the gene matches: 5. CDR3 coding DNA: TGCAGTGCTCGGGACAGCAGAAATGAAAAACTGTTTTTT. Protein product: CSARDSRNEKLFF.